These T cell receptor beta chains were read from a single sample in a study of CD8+CD57+ T cells in acquired aplastic anemia. A single record per CDR3 protein comes from TCRdb applying MiXCR to the reads. Altogether some 190,000 distinct CDR3 sequences are present, 35% to 50% being singletons, with the ten largest covering under 3.5%. The material sequenced was sorted CD4+, CD8+, or CD8+CD57+ T cells (not recorded which) from PBMCs. The source is a human donor in good health. Both conserved end residues are part of each CDR3. D genes are given only for firm matches. Where a row states a size, it is once, few, many or the class of an expanded clone; other rows omit it.

size	length	V	D	J	DNA	CDR3
-	15	TRBV11-2	-	TRBJ2-7	TGTGCCAGCAGCTCTACTCCGGGTCGTTCCTACGAGCAGTACTTC	CASSSTPGRSYEQYF
-	14	TRBV28	TRBD2	TRBJ2-7	TGTGCCAGCAAATCGGGAGGGCCCAGCTACGAGCAGTACTTC	CASKSGGPSYEQYF
many	13	TRBV20-1	-	TRBJ2-5	TGCAGTGCCAGGAGTTTTGGGCAAGAGACCCAGTACTTC	CSARSFGQETQYF
-	14	TRBV18	-	TRBJ1-1	TGTGCCAGCTCACCATTAGGGAGGAACACTGGAGCTTTCTTT	CASSPLGRNTGAFF
-	13	TRBV27	-	TRBJ1-1	TGTGCCAGCAGTTTCCGTTTGGGGGGTGAAGCTTTCTTT	CASSFRLGGEAFF
-	12	TRBV7-9	-	TRBJ2-1	TGTGCCAGCAGCCTATTCGAGGGAGAGCAGTTCTTC	CASSLFEGEQFF
many	16	TRBV20-1	TRBD1	TRBJ2-4	TGCAGTGCTCGGACAGGGGGCTTACTAGCCAAAAACATTCAGTACTTC	CSARTGGLLAKNIQYF
-	13	TRBV24-1	-	TRBJ1-1	TGTGCCACCGAGAACCCCACAAGGTCAGAAGCTTTCTTT	CATENPTRSEAFF
few	18	TRBV5-1	TRBD2	TRBJ2-2	TGCGCCAGCAGCTATCGAATAGCGGGAGGGGTGAACACCGGGGAGCTGTTTTTT	CASSYRIAGGVNTGELFF
-	18	TRBV6-9	-	TRBJ2-6	TGTGCCAGCCCCAGCGGGTTACACAGGAATTCTGGGGCCAACGTCCTGACTTTC	CASPSGLHRNSGANVLTF
-	14	TRBV7-9	-	TRBJ2-7	TGTGCCAGCAGCTCCAGGGGCAAGGTGGGGGAAGAGTACTTC	CASSSRGKVGEEYF
few	17	TRBV25-1	-	TRBJ1-2	TGTGCCAGCAGTGAATATGATATGGAAAAGAACGGCTATGGCTACACCTTC	CASSEYDMEKNGYGYTF
many	14	TRBV5-1	-	TRBJ2-1	TGCGCCAGCACGGATCGGAGCTCCTACAATGAGCAGTTCTTC	CASTDRSSYNEQFF
many	13	TRBV6-1	-	TRBJ1-1	TGTGCCAGCAGTGATGGTCTGAACACTGAAGCTTTCTTT	CASSDGLNTEAFF
many	15	TRBV6-1	TRBD2	TRBJ2-7	TGTGCCAGCAGTGTGACTAGCGGGAGTAAGTACGAGCAGTACTTC	CASSVTSGSKYEQYF
few	14	TRBV11-3	-	TRBJ1-1	TGTGCCAGCAGCCCCAGGGGTGGGAACACTGAAGCTTTCTTT	CASSPRGGNTEAFF
-	15	TRBV20-1	-	TRBJ2-1	TGCAGTGCTCGCCCGGCGGCCAGGCAGGCCAATGAGCAGTTCTTC	CSARPAARQANEQFF
-	8	TRBV7-2	-	TRBJ1-5	TGTGCCAGCAGCTTTCGGGTTTTT	CASSFRVF
-	19	TRBV12-3/TRBV12-4	TRBD2	TRBJ2-3	TGTGCCAGCAGTTGGAGACGTCCCGGGACTAGCGGAGGCACAGATACGCAGTATTTT	CASSWRRPGTSGGTDTQYF
few	16	TRBV3-1	TRBD2	TRBJ2-1	TGTGCCAGCAGCCAAGGCGGTTCGGCGGGAGGGCGGGAGCAGTTCTTC	CASSQGGSAGGREQFF
-	14	TRBV9	-	TRBJ2-5	TGTGCCAGCAGCGTAGATGGGACTCGGGAGACCCAGTACTTC	CASSVDGTRETQYF
many	13	TRBV10-3	TRBD1	TRBJ2-1	TGTGCCATCAGCGAAACAGGGGGCAATGAGCAGTTCTTC	CAISETGGNEQFF
many	13	TRBV10-3	-	TRBJ1-1	TGTGCCATCAGGGGGCGATGGGACACTGAAGCTTTCTTT	CAIRGRWDTEAFF
-	13	TRBV7-2	-	TRBJ2-7	TGTGCCAGCAGCTCAACGAACCTCTACGAGCAGTACTTC	CASSSTNLYEQYF
many	14	TRBV12-3/TRBV12-4	-	TRBJ1-5	TGTGCCAGCAGTTTAGGAGTTAGCAATCAGCCCCAGCATTTT	CASSLGVSNQPQHF
-	14	TRBV18	-	TRBJ2-6	TGTGCCAGCTCACCAGGGTGGGGGGCCAACGTCCTGACTTTC	CASSPGWGANVLTF
few	12	TRBV24-1	-	TRBJ1-2	TGTGCCACCAGTGATTTGCAAGCGGGCTACACCTTC	CATSDLQAGYTF
-	15	TRBV5-4	-	TRBJ2-5	TGTGCCAGCAGCTTGGGGAGGGTTAGTCGGGAGACCCAGTACTTC	CASSLGRVSRETQYF
-	12	TRBV7-9	-	TRBJ2-3	TGTGCCAACAGCTACGGCACAGATACGCAGTATTTT	CANSYGTDTQYF
-	14	TRBV2	-	TRBJ2-5	TGTGCCAGCAGTGTACTGGGGGAAGTGGAGACCCAGTACTTC	CASSVLGEVETQYF
-	15	TRBV5-1	TRBD2	TRBJ2-1	TGCGCCAGCAGCTTGTACAGCGGGAGGGACAATGAGCAGTTCTTC	CASSLYSGRDNEQFF
few	14	TRBV20-1	TRBD2	TRBJ2-7	TGCAGTGCTAGAGATGGGGGGCGGGAGGACGAGCAGTACTTC	CSARDGGREDEQYF
once	14	TRBV10-3	TRBD2	TRBJ2-3	TGTGCCACCTCTGGCGGGAGGCTCACAGATACGCAGTATTTT	CATSGGRLTDTQYF
-	14	TRBV24-1	-	TRBJ1-5	TGTGCCACCAGTGATCCGGGGGCAGGACAGCCCCAGCATTTT	CATSDPGAGQPQHF
many	16	TRBV2	TRBD2	TRBJ2-3	TGTGCCAGCCGGACTAGCGGGAGAGGGAACACAGATACGCAGTATTTT	CASRTSGRGNTDTQYF
many	18	TRBV7-9	TRBD2	TRBJ2-3	TGTGCCAGCACATCTCAAACTCAACTAGCGGAAGTGGCAGATACGCAGTATTTT	CASTSQTQLAEVADTQYF
many	17	TRBV5-1	TRBD2	TRBJ2-3	TGCGCCAGCAGCCGGCTAGCGGGAGGGACTAGCACAGATACGCAGTATTTT	CASSRLAGGTSTDTQYF
-	15	TRBV24-1	TRBD2	TRBJ2-1	TGTGCCACCAGTGATCCGCGAGCGGGAACCAGGGAGCAGTTCTTC	CATSDPRAGTREQFF
-	14	TRBV10-3	TRBD1	TRBJ1-3	TGTGCCATCATGACGACAGGGGCAGGAAACACCATATATTTT	CAIMTTGAGNTIYF
-	14	TRBV10-3	-	TRBJ2-3	TGTGCCATCAGTGGTCCGGACAGAACAGATACGCAGTATTTT	CAISGPDRTDTQYF